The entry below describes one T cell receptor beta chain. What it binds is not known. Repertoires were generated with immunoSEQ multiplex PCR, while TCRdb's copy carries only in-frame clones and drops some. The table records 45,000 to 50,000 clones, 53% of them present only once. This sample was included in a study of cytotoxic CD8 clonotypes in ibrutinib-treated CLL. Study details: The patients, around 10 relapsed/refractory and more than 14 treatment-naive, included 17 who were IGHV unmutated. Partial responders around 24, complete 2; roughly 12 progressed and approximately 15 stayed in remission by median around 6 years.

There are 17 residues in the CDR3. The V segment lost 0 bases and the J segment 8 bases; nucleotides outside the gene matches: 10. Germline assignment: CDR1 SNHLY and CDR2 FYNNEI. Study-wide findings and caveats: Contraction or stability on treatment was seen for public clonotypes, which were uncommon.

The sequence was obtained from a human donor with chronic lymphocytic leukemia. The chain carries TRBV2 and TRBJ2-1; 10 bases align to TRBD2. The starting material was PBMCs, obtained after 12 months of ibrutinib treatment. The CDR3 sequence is CASSEARRASGSYEQFF. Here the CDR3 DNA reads TGTGCCAGCAGTGAAGCGCGTAGGGCTAGCGGGAGCTATGAGCAGTTCTTC.